This T cell receptor (beta chain) was identified during a study of T cell responses to AZD1222 COVID-19 vaccine (dated by TCRdb to the early 2020s). With regard to the full study: A total of 233 trial participants underwent TCR sequencing, of whom around 200 received two doses of AZD1222 and approximately 25 received two doses of the MenACWY control vaccine. Trial participants were enrolled into age subgroups of 18-55, 56-69 and 70-plus years, which contained 148, 28 and 57 TCR-sequenced participants, respectively. General findings and caveats noted by the study authors: Nearly half of unique spike-specific TCRs reportedly recognized epitopes outside regions mutated in the B.1.351 and B.1.1.7 variants. In the small 56-69-year group, the increase in depth fell short of significance, most likely because of low power. Conclusions about previously exposed vaccinees are limited because only five or six AZD1222 recipients were SARS-CoV-2 seropositive at baseline. Most participants were white British and females outnumbered males, and the authors suggested that clonal diversity may have been underestimated. A significant rise in spike-specific TCR breadth and depth was observed after two AZD1222 doses relative to day 0 and relative to MenACWY recipients. No day 14 peak-response samples were available, so repertoires were characterized only after the peak T cell response. The vaccine-associated CD4 TCRs covered the entire spike protein, and the dominant responses fell in regions 160-218 and 743-854.

The CDR3 regions of human TCRbeta chains were analyzed by immunosequencing. As for the original processing: Repertoire TCRs were matched against a reference library of SARS-CoV-2-specific TCRs generated with the MIRA antigen-specificity platform. Breadth was defined as the fraction of unique TCRs that were SARS-CoV-2-associated, and depth was defined as the fraction of total T cells that were SARS-CoV-2-associated. Using the MIRA data, every spike-specific TCR was mapped to the spike region that the TCR reacted to and assigned to either a CD4 or a CD8 class. Log10-transformed breadth and depth values were compared by one-way ANOVA with Sidak's multiple comparisons tests. The immuneACCESS repertoire file appears here via TCRdb, limited to in-frame rearrangements. These files lack a portion of the clones; in checked studies, under half of the deficit traces to unresolved V genes, and the cause of the others is not known. V and J calls and clone size are those listed in that table; D and trimming were worked out from the DNA. This sample comprises about 180,000 clones, approximately 86% of them detected only once. The biggest ten clones account for approximately 10% of the sample.

In light of the paper, this sample's time point label describes: about 28 days (+/-7) after the second vaccine dose. AZD1222 recipients given second doses at about 4 weeks or at about 12 weeks were pooled, since spike-specific TCR depth and breadth were not found to differ between the two schedules. Samples from vaccinated people were obtained from the UK trials COV001 and COV002, which included a single-blind randomized controlled phase 2/3 trial of AZD1222 (ChAdOx1 nCoV-19) in healthy adults. For TCRbeta chain sequencing, PBMC samples from trial participants were taken at day 0 and at day 28 after the second dose. A note on this clone: Its antigen is unknown. No qualities accompany the bases; no much larger clone lies one base away.

From its cysteine to its phenylalanine, the CDR3 spans 14 amino acids. The CDR3 DNA has 42 bases and is translated from base 1. CDR1 LGHDT and CDR2 YNNKEL were looked up in the germline V gene (reference sequence). Deletion took 0 bases off V and 1 base off J, with a span of 5 bases between the germline ends. This sequence originates from an adult who received the AZD1222 COVID-19 vaccine. The rearranged segments are TRBV3-1 (or the pseudogene TRBV3-2) and TRBJ2-3; the D gene is not confidently resolved. Sequenced material: peripheral blood, taken 28 days after the second AZD1222 dose. The DNA sequence is TGTGCCAGCAGCCAAGAATTAGGCACAGATACGCAGTATTTT. This sequence encodes CASSQELGTDTQYF.